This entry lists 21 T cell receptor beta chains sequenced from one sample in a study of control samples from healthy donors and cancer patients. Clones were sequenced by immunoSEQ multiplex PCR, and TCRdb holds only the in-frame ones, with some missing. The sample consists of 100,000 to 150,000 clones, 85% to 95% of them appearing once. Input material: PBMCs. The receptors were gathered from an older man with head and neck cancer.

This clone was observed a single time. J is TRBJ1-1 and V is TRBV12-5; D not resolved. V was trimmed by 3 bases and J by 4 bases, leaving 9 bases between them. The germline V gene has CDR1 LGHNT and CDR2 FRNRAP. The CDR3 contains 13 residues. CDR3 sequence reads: CASGFGVGTEAFF. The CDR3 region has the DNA TGTGCTAGTGGTTTTGGGGTAGGCACTGAAGCTTTCTTT. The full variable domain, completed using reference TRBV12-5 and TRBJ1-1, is DARVTQTPRHKVTEMGQEVTMRCQPILGHNTVFWYRQTMMQGLELLAYFRNRAPLDDSGMPKDRFSAEMPDATLATLKIQPSEPRDSAVYFCASGFGVGTEAFFGQGTRLTVV.

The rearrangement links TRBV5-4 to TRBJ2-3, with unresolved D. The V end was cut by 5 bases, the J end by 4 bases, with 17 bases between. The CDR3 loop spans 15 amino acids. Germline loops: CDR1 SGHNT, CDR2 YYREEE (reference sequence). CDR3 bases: TGTGCCAGCAGAATTTTGGGCGCACGGGCAGATACGCAGTATTTT. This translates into CASRILGARADTQYF.

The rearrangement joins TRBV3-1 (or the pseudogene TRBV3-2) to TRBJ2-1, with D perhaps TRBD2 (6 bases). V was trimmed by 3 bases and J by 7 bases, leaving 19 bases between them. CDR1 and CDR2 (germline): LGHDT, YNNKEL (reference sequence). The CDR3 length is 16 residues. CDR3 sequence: CASSQGSGLGKNEQFF. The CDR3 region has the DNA TGTGCCAGCAGCCAGGGGTCGGGACTCGGCAAAAATGAGCAGTTCTTC.

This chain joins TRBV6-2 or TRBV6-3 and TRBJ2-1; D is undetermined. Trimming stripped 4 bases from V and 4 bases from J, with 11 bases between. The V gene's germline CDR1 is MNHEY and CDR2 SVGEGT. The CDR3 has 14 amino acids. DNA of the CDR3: TGTGCCAGCAGTTCTGGCGACGGGTACAATGAGCAGTTCTTC. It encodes CASSSGDGYNEQFF.

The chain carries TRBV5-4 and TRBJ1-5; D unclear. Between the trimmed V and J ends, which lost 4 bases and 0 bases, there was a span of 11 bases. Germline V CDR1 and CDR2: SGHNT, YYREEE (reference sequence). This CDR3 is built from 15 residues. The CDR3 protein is CASSPDPHSNQPQHF. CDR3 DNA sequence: TGTGCCAGCAGCCCTGACCCTCATAGCAATCAGCCCCAGCATTTT. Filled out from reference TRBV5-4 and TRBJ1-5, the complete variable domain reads ETGVTQSPTHLIKTRGQQVTLRCSSQSGHNTVSWYQQALGQGPQFIFQYYREEENGRGNFPPRFSGLQFPNYSSELNVNALELDDSALYLCASSPDPHSNQPQHFGDGTRLSIL.

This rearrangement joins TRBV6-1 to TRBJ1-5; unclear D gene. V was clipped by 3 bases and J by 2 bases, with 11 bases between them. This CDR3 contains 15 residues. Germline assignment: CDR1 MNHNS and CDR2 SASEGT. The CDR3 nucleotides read TGTGCCAGCAGTGAGATAGGCGGCGGCAATCAGCCCCAGCATTTT. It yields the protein CASSEIGGGNQPQHF.

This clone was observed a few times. CDR3 residues: CASSLGADNQPQHF. The CDR3 DNA follows: TGCGCCAGCAGCCTGGGAGCAGACAATCAGCCCCAGCATTTT. This chain uses TRBV5-1 with TRBJ1-5; D call uncertain. This CDR3 comprises 14 residues. Germline assignment: CDR1 SGHRS and CDR2 YFSETQ. V was shortened by 4 bases and J by 3 bases, with 11 bases between the two germline ends. Full variable domain (missing parts from reference TRBV5-1 and TRBJ1-5): KAGVTQTPRYLIKTRGQQVTLSCSPISGHRSVSWYQQTPGQGLQFLFEYFSETQRNKGNFPGRFSGRQFSNSRSEMNVSTLELGDSALYLCASSLGADNQPQHFGDGTRLSIL.

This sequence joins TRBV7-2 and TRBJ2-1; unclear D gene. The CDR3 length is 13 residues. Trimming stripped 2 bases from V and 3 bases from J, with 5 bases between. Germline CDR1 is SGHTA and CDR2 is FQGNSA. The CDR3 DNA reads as TGTGCCAGCAGCTTAAAGGTCTACAATGAGCAGTTCTTC. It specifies CASSLKVYNEQFF.

CDR3 sequence: CASGRQAGGFGYTF. Written as DNA, the CDR3 is TGTGCTAGTGGCAGACAGGCAGGGGGCTTTGGCTACACCTTC. The chain couples TRBV12-5 to TRBJ1-2; 8 bases are shared with TRBD1. CDR1 is LGHNT, CDR2 FRNRAP, per germline. V lost 6 bases to trimming and J lost 7 bases; unmatched junction nucleotides: 10. The CDR3 length is 14 residues.

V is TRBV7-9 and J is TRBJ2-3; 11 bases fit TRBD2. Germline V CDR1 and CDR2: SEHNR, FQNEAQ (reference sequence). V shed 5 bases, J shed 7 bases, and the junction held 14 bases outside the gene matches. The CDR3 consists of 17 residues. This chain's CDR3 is CASSQRVSGRASNTQYF. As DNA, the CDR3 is TGTGCCAGCAGCCAGAGAGTTAGCGGGAGGGCCAGTAATACGCAGTATTTT.

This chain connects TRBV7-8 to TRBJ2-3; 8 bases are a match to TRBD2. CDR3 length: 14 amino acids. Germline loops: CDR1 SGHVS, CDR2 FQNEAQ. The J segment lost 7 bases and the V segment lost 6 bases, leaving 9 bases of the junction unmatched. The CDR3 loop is CASRSGRGSNTQYF. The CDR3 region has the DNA TGTGCCAGCAGAAGCGGGAGAGGTTCAAATACGCAGTATTTT.

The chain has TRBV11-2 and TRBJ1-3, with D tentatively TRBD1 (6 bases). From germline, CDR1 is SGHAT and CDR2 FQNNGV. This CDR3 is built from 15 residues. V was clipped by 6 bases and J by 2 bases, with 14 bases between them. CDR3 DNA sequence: TGTGCCAGCAGGACTACAGGGTGGCCTGGAAACACCATATATTTT. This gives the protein CASRTTGWPGNTIYF.

CDR3 sequence (DNA): TGTGCCAGTAGACTAGCGGGGAATGAGCAGTTCTTC. It is translated as CASRLAGNEQFF. V usage is TRBV6-5 and J usage is TRBJ2-1, with 11 bases that match TRBD2. The germline CDR1 and CDR2 sequences are MNHEY and SVGAGI. Trimming removed 9 bases from V and 7 bases from J; junction bases left unmatched: 2. This CDR3 is built from 12 residues.

The CDR3 spells CASALGLGSPPGELFF. Here the CDR3 DNA reads TGTGCCAGCGCGCTCGGCCTGGGGTCCCCTCCCGGGGAGCTGTTTTTT. This chain joins TRBV27 and TRBJ2-2; D is undetermined. Germline V gene lookup returns CDR1 MNHEY and CDR2 SMNVEV (reference sequence). CDR3 length equals 16 residues. Trimming pared 8 bases from V and 6 bases from J, leaving 22 bases between.

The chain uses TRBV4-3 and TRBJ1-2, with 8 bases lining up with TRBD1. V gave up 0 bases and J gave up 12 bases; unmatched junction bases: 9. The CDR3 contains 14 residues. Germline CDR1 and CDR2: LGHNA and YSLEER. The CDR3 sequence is CASSQEWSRTGHTF. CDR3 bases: TGCGCCAGCAGCCAAGAATGGTCCCGGACAGGGCACACCTTC.

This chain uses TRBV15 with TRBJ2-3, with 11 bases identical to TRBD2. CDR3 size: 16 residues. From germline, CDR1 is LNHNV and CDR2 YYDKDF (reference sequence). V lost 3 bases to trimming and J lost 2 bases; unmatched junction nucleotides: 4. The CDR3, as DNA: TGTGCCACCAGCAGTGAACTAGCGGGGGTCACAGATACGCAGTATTTT. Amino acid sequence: CATSSELAGVTDTQYF. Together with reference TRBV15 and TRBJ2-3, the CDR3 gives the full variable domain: DAMVIQNPRYQVTQFGKPVTLSCSQTLNHNVMYWYQQKSSQAPKLLFHYYDKDFNNEADTPDNFQSRRPNTSFCFLDIRSPGLGDTAMYLCATSSELAGVTDTQYFGPGTRLTVL.

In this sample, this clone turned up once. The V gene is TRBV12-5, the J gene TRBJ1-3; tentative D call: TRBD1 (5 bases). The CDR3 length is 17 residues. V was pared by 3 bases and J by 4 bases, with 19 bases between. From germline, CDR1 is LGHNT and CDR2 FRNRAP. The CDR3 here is CASGFVRGGNSGNTIYF. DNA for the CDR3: TGTGCTAGTGGTTTTGTCCGGGGGGGGAACTCCGGAAACACCATATATTTT.

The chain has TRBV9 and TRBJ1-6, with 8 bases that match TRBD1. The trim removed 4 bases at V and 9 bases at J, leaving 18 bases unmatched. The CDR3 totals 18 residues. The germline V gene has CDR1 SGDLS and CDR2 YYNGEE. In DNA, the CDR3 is TGTGCCAGCAGCCAACAAGGTGGCAGGGGGCTTTGGGGTTCACCCCTCCACTTT. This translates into CASSQQGGRGLWGSPLHF.

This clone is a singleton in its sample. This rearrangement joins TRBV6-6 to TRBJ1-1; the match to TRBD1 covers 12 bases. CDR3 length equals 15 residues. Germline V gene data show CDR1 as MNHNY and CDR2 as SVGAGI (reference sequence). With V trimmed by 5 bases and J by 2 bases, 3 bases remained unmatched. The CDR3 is CASSPGQGANTEAFF. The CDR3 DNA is TGTGCCAGCAGTCCGGGACAGGGGGCTAACACTGAAGCTTTCTTT.

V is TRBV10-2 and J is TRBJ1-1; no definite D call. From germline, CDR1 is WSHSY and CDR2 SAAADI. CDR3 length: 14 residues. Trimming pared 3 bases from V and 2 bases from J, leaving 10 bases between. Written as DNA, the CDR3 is TGCGCCAGCAGTGACAGCCGCCTCAACACTGAAGCTTTCTTT. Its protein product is CASSDSRLNTEAFF.

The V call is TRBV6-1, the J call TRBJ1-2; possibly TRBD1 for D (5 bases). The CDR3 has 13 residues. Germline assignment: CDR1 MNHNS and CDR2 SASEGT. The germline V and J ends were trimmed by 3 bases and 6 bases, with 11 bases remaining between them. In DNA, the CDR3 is TGTGCCAGCAGTGAGAGGGGCATTCATGGCTACACCTTC. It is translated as CASSERGIHGYTF.